This paragraph reports one TCR beta chain. The antigen is not known. This record belongs to a study of T cell responses to AZD1222 COVID-19 vaccine. Study-wide results and limits: Increased Spike-specific TCR breadth and depth were observed after two AZD1222 doses. Most donors were white British, females outnumbered males, and clonal diversity was possibly underestimated. Only 6 or 7 individuals given AZD1222 were seropositive at baseline. Targeting of unmutated variant regions was reportedly seen in nearly half of spike-specific TCRs.

TCRdb's table, derived via immunoSEQ multiplex PCR, lists solely in-frame clones and lacks some. Among 150,000 to 200,000 clones listed, about 92% were seen once. J gave up 13 bases and V 2 bases, and 8 bases lay outside the gene matches. In germline, CDR1 is SEHNR, CDR2 FQNEAQ (reference sequence). This CDR3 has 15 residues. The chain joins TRBV7-9 to TRBJ2-1; 13 bases are a match to TRBD2. The TCR originated in an adult in good health. This sample comprised peripheral blood, obtained on day 0 of AZD1222 vaccination. CDR3: CASSLQLAGGPVQFF. The CDR3 DNA reads TGTGCCAGCAGCTTACAACTAGCGGGAGGGCCGGTTCAGTTCTTC.